The 26 T cell receptor beta chains given below trace back to one sample, sequenced in a study of blood T cell repertoires in COVID-19. Using immunoSEQ multiplex PCR, the repertoire was profiled, and TCRdb retains in-frame clones only, with some absent. The sample records tens of thousands of clones, 80% to 95% being singletons. Sequenced material: peripheral blood. Receptors were obtained from a man aged 45 to 65 with acute or convalescent COVID-19.

The rearrangement joins TRBV30 to TRBJ2-2; no clear D gene. Germline-derived CDR1 and CDR2 are GTSNPN and SVGIG (reference sequence). Trimming left V 5 bases short and J 1 base short, with 5 bases between. The CDR3 runs to 12 residues. CDR3 nucleotides: TGTGCCTGGGGCAGGAACACCGGGGAGCTGTTTTTT. It translates to CAWGRNTGELFF.

This chain joins TRBV19 and TRBJ1-3; possible D gene TRBD1, 5 bases. Germline CDR1 and CDR2: LNHDA and SQIVND (reference sequence). The CDR3 has 16 residues. Deletions cut 3 bases from V and 0 bases from J, with 12 bases between. The CDR3 DNA sequence: TGTGCCAGTAGTATCGGAGGGGCGAACTCTGGAAACACCATATATTTT. Amino acids: CASSIGGANSGNTIYF. The whole variable domain, remainder taken from reference TRBV19 and TRBJ1-3, is DGGITQSPKYLFRKEGQNVTLSCEQNLNHDAMYWYRQDPGQGLRLIYYSQIVNDFQKGDIAEGYSVSREKKESFPLTVTSAQKNPTAFYLCASSIGGANSGNTIYFGEGSWLTVV.

The chain carries TRBV3-1 (or the pseudogene TRBV3-2) and TRBJ1-2, with a tentative D call TRBD1 (5 bases). CDR1 and CDR2 from the germline V gene are LGHDT and YNNKEL (reference sequence). Trimming took 7 bases from V and 7 from J, leaving 22 bases between them. This CDR3 is 15 amino acids long. The CDR3 reads CASTTNQRGVGGYTF. The CDR3 region has the DNA TGTGCCAGCACGACGAACCAACGGGGGGTAGGTGGCTACACCTTC.

The rearrangement joins TRBV18 to TRBJ1-1, with no clear D. Germline lookup yields CDR1 KGHSH and CDR2 LQKENI. The CDR3 has 16 amino acids. Trimming left V 1 base short and J 10 bases short, with 22 bases between. The CDR3 loop is CASSPRGMTHERGAFF. CDR3 nucleotide sequence: TGTGCCAGCTCACCACGCGGTATGACGCACGAACGGGGAGCTTTCTTT.

This clone was detected once. V is TRBV29-1 and J is TRBJ1-2; TRBD1 agrees at 9 bases. Trimming removed 6 bases from V and 8 bases from J; junction bases left unmatched: 10. The CDR3 sequence is 13 residues long. CDR1 is SQVTM and CDR2 is ANQGSEA in the germline V gene. CDR3 DNA sequence: TGCAGCGTGGGGTTAACAGGGGGCGACGGCTACACCTTC. Translating it yields CSVGLTGGDGYTF.

The chain uses TRBV24-1 and TRBJ1-1; 7 bases fit TRBD1. Germline CDR1 KGHDR, CDR2 SFDVKD. The CDR3 length is 13 residues. The junction had 3 bases not matched to a gene; V was cut back by 6 bases and J by 3 bases. This CDR3 reads CATSQGQHTEAFF. CDR3 DNA sequence: TGTGCCACCAGTCAGGGACAGCACACTGAAGCTTTCTTT.

The chain carries TRBV6-2 or TRBV6-3 and TRBJ2-3; 8 bases fit TRBD2. Germline CDR1 reads MNHEY; CDR2 reads SVGEGT. Trimming removed 2 bases from V and 2 bases from J; junction bases left unmatched: 6. The CDR3 loop spans 16 amino acids. The CDR3 loop reads CASSYPGGPSTDTQYF. In DNA, the CDR3 is TGTGCCAGCAGTTACCCGGGGGGGCCCTCCACAGATACGCAGTATTTT.

This clone showed up just once. J is TRBJ1-5 and V is TRBV6-1, with unresolved D. Germline V gene sequence: CDR1 MNHNS, CDR2 SASEGT. The CDR3 runs to 18 residues. With 4 bases removed from V and 0 bases from J, the gap between germline ends came to 19 bases. The DNA of the CDR3 is TGTGCCAGCAGTGTTGCTTCCCGGTTTGAGGGTAGCAATCAGCCCCAGCATTTT. As protein: CASSVASRFEGSNQPQHF.

The chain joins TRBV10-3 to TRBJ1-6; 8 bases match TRBD1. CDR1 ENHRY and CDR2 SYGVKD come from the germline V gene. The CDR3 consists of 15 residues. J was trimmed by 9 bases and V by 3 bases; bases with no gene match: 7. CDR3 loop: CAISESTGGGSPLHF. In nucleotides, the CDR3 is TGTGCCATCAGTGAAAGTACAGGGGGTGGTTCACCCCTCCACTTT.

This chain uses TRBV11-2 with TRBJ2-2, with 7 nucleotides matching TRBD1. The CDR3 covers 16 residues. V was pared by 1 base and J by 4 bases, with 6 bases of the junction left unmatched. Germline V gives CDR1 SGHAT, CDR2 FQNNGV. CDR3 protein: CASSLVLQGSTGELFF. In DNA, the CDR3 is TGTGCCAGCAGCTTAGTCCTACAGGGGAGCACCGGGGAGCTGTTTTTT.

The chain carries TRBV6-5 and TRBJ2-3; 7 nucleotides line up with TRBD2. Trimming took 7 bases from V and 3 from J; bases not matched to a gene: 7. Germline CDR1 reads MNHEY; CDR2 reads SVGAGI. The CDR3 sequence is 14 residues long. CDR3 protein: CASTPGLPTDTQYF. The CDR3 bases are TGTGCCAGCACCCCGGGACTACCAACAGATACGCAGTATTTT.

This clone was detected once. This rearrangement joins TRBV3-1 (or the pseudogene TRBV3-2) to TRBJ1-3; 8 nucleotides line up with TRBD1. Germline V lookup: CDR1 LGHDT, CDR2 YNNKEL (reference sequence). V dropped 1 base and J dropped 5; count of bases not matched to a gene: 1. The CDR3 extends over 14 amino acids. CDR3 residues: CASSQGQGRNTIYF. The CDR3 coding sequence is TGTGCCAGCAGCCAAGGACAGGGGAGAAACACCATATATTTT.

The V call is TRBV5-1, the J call TRBJ2-3; 7 bases are shared with TRBD1. Germline loops: CDR1 SGHRS, CDR2 YFSETQ. The length of the CDR3 is 16 residues. J was trimmed by 1 base and V by 1 base; bases with no gene match: 6. The CDR3 region has the DNA TGCGCCAGCAGCTTGCAGGGGGATGAAGGCACAGATACGCAGTATTTT. Translated: CASSLQGDEGTDTQYF.

The V gene is TRBV2, the J gene TRBJ2-7, with TRBD2 matching 7 bases. V lost 4 bases and J lost 9; bases outside the gene matches: 9. Germline loops: CDR1 SNHLY, CDR2 FYNNEI. This CDR3 spans 13 amino acids. The CDR3 sequence: CASSGGGPQGQYF. DNA of the CDR3: TGTGCCAGCAGTGGGGGAGGGCCGCAGGGGCAGTACTTC.

The rearrangement uses TRBV5-5 and TRBJ1-2; 7 bases are shared with TRBD1. The CDR3 runs to 14 residues. J lost 3 bases, V lost 3 bases, and 5 bases had no gene match. CDR1 and CDR2 (germline): SGHKS, YYEKEE (reference sequence). For the CDR3, the DNA is TGTGCCAGCAGCTCCCGACAGGGATACTATGGCTACACCTTC. Amino acid sequence: CASSSRQGYYGYTF.

The table lists this clone with a count of one. The J gene is TRBJ1-3, the V gene TRBV12-2. TRBV12-2 is shown as a pseudogene. This CDR3 is 17 amino acids long. DNA of the CDR3: TGTGCAAGTCGCCCCGGGCGGGCGTGGAGTAAACGGAACACCATATATTTT. It specifies CASRPGRAWSKRNTIYF.

V and J are TRBV9 and TRBJ1-1; 7 positions match TRBD1. V was pared by 6 bases and J by 1 base, with 9 bases of the junction left unmatched. The CDR3 runs 15 residues. Per the germline V gene, CDR1 is SGDLS and CDR2 is YYNGEE. The CDR3 region has the DNA TGTGCCAGCACCTATTTAGGACAGGCGAACACTGAAGCTTTCTTT. Amino acid sequence: CASTYLGQANTEAFF.

J is TRBJ1-3 and V is TRBV30; the match to TRBD1 covers 7 bases. With 5 bases clipped from V and 2 bases from J, the junction kept 6 bases outside the gene matches. The length of the CDR3 is 14 residues. Germline CDR1 and CDR2: GTSNPN and SVGIG (reference sequence). Here the CDR3 reads CAWDKGTAGNTIYF. The CDR3 DNA is TGTGCCTGGGATAAGGGGACAGCTGGAAACACCATATATTTT. Full variable domain (outside the CDR3, taken from reference TRBV30 and TRBJ1-3): SQTIHQWPATLVQPVGSPLSLECTVEGTSNPNLYWYRQAAGRGLQLLFYSVGIGQISSEVPQNLSASRPQDRQFILSSKKLLLSDSGFYLCAWDKGTAGNTIYFGEGSWLTVV.

The chain employs TRBV19 and TRBJ2-3, with 8 bases fitting TRBD2. The CDR3 is 16 residues long. The germline gives CDR1 LNHDA, CDR2 SQIVND (reference sequence). V lost 3 bases, J lost 3 bases, and 8 bases stayed unmatched. CDR3 nucleotides: TGTGCCAGTAGTATCCTACTAGCGGTATCGACAGATACGCAGTATTTT. Translating it yields CASSILLAVSTDTQYF.

The chain uses TRBV24-1 and TRBJ2-1, with D maybe TRBD1 (6 bases). Trimming took 3 bases from V and 8 from J, leaving 16 bases between them. CDR3 length equals 15 residues. From germline, CDR1 is KGHDR and CDR2 SFDVKD. CDR3 sequence reads: CATSDPKGGWDEQFF. CDR3 bases: TGTGCCACCAGTGATCCCAAAGGGGGTTGGGATGAGCAGTTCTTC.

This chain uses TRBV11-2 with TRBJ2-7; a possible D gene is TRBD1 (5 bases). This CDR3 spans 14 amino acids. With 1 base removed from V and 2 bases from J, the gap between germline ends came to 9 bases. Germline assignment: CDR1 SGHAT and CDR2 FQNNGV. The CDR3 nucleotides are TGTGCCAGCAGCTTAGTAGGGGTCCCCTACGAGCAGTACTTC. Amino acid sequence: CASSLVGVPYEQYF.

The chain combines TRBV2 with TRBJ2-3; 8 bases agree with TRBD1. The germline CDR1 and CDR2 sequences are SNHLY and FYNNEI. J was trimmed by 2 bases and V by 7 bases; bases with no gene match: 2. The CDR3 runs 13 residues. CDR3 residues: CASNRGATDTQYF. Here the CDR3 DNA reads TGTGCCAGCAACAGGGGGGCCACAGATACGCAGTATTTT.

The chain has TRBV16 and TRBJ2-3; 7 positions match TRBD1. The CDR3 is 15 residues long. V dropped 3 bases and J dropped 1; count of bases not matched to a gene: 4. Germline V gene sequence: CDR1 KGHSY, CDR2 FQNENV. The CDR3 protein is CASSHGTARTDTQYF. The CDR3 DNA sequence: TGTGCCAGCAGCCATGGGACAGCCCGCACAGATACGCAGTATTTT.

This rearrangement joins TRBV6-6 to TRBJ2-3; D call uncertain. Trimming pared 6 bases from V and 5 bases from J, leaving 18 bases between. The length of the CDR3 is 15 residues. Germline V gene lookup returns CDR1 MNHNY and CDR2 SVGAGI (reference sequence). The CDR3 sequence: CASSADLIGGDTQYF. The CDR3 DNA follows: TGTGCCAGCAGCGCCGACTTGATAGGCGGAGATACGCAGTATTTT.

The genes are TRBV7-6 and TRBJ2-7; the D gene is possibly TRBD1 (6 bases). This CDR3 is built from 14 residues. V lost 1 base and J 12 bases, leaving 19 bases between the germline ends. In germline, CDR1 is SGHVS, CDR2 FNYEAQ. The CDR3 sequence is CASSLDRATPKGYF. The CDR3 nucleotides read TGTGCCAGCAGCTTAGACAGGGCCACCCCCAAGGGGTACTTC.

The chain is built from TRBV24-1 and TRBJ2-7, with TRBD1 as a possible D gene (5 bases). The ends were cut back, 3 bases at V and 0 bases at J, with 5 bases in the middle. The V gene's germline CDR1 is KGHDR and CDR2 SFDVKD. The CDR3 is 13 amino acids. CDR3 protein: CATSDDSSYEQYF. CDR3 DNA sequence: TGTGCCACCAGTGATGACAGCTCCTACGAGCAGTACTTC.